The sequence of this T cell receptor beta chain was determined in a study of blood T cell repertoires in COVID-19. On the study more broadly: Researchers got acute and convalescent COVID-19 samples from the United States, Italy and Spain. From T cells, B-cell-depleted T cells, or PBMCs came the material, which was cDNA or gDNA.

Profiling relied on immunoSEQ multiplex PCR, and the TCRdb table lists in-frame clones only, not all of them. The sample lists some 200,000 clones; about 82% were seen once. Deletions cut 1 base from V and 8 bases from J, with 15 bases between. The CDR3 contains 14 residues. CDR1 is PRHDT and CDR2 is FYEKMQ in the germline V gene (reference sequence). The specimen sequenced was peripheral blood. The sequence derives from a woman between 65 and 79 years old with COVID-19, enrolled during active disease. V gene TRBV13 combines with J gene TRBJ2-7; D is possibly TRBD1 (6 bases). The CDR3 DNA is TGTGCCAGCAGCTTAGCGGGACAACCCTTTCAGCAGTACTTC. It translates to CASSLAGQPFQQYF.